Shown below are 9 T cell receptor beta chains from a single sample sequenced in a study of beta chain features in type 1 diabetes. Expressed TCRB transcripts were sequenced because the entire RNA isolate underwent reverse transcription. Clones were read by immunoSEQ multiplex PCR, and TCRdb kept only the in-frame ones, dropping some. The repertoire holds about 250,000 clones, with 12% to 15% as singletons. Source material: naive CD4+ T cells from blood. Receptor source: a woman between 40 and 50 years old in good health.

This clone has a handful of counts. This rearrangement joins TRBV29-1 to TRBJ2-2; TRBD1 agrees at 7 bases. The CDR3 consists of 14 residues. Germline trimming cut 6 bases from V and 0 bases from J; bases unmatched to any gene: 4. Germline V gives CDR1 SQVTM, CDR2 ANQGSEA. The CDR3, as DNA: TGCAGCGTGAGGGGACAGCCGAACACCGGGGAGCTGTTTTTT. This gives the protein CSVRGQPNTGELFF.

On this clone itself: The same CDR3 can be traced to other DNA sequences in this sample. The V call is TRBV15, the J call TRBJ2-3, with a possible D match to TRBD1 (6 bases). There are 15 residues in the CDR3. CDR1 and CDR2 from the germline V gene are LNHNV and YYDKDF (reference sequence). V lost 0 bases, J lost 6 bases, and 13 bases lay in between. This CDR3 reads CATSRDPGGADTQYF. CDR3 coding DNA: TGTGCCACCAGCAGAGATCCTGGGGGCGCGGATACGCAGTATTTT.

The V and J genes are TRBV5-1 and TRBJ2-7; no definite D call. The CDR3 has 11 amino acids. Germline V gene sequence: CDR1 SGHRS, CDR2 YFSETQ. The ends were cut back, 7 bases at V and 0 bases at J, with 5 bases in the middle. As DNA, the CDR3 is TGCGCCAGCCGCAGCTCCTACGAGCAGTACTTC. Translated: CASRSSYEQYF. Supplemented by reference TRBV5-1 and TRBJ2-7, the full variable domain reads KAGVTQTPRYLIKTRGQQVTLSCSPISGHRSVSWYQQTPGQGLQFLFEYFSETQRNKGNFPGRFSGRQFSNSRSEMNVSTLELGDSALYLCASRSSYEQYFGPGTRLTVT.

This clone appeared a single time. The gene calls are TRBV7-9 and TRBJ2-3; D is possibly TRBD2 (7 bases). This CDR3 is 15 amino acids long. V lost 3 bases, J lost 2 bases, and 12 bases lay in between. CDR1 and CDR2 (germline): SEHNR, FQNEAQ (reference sequence). The CDR3 here is CASSLMAGATDTQYF. In DNA, the CDR3 is TGTGCCAGCAGCTTGATGGCGGGGGCCACAGATACGCAGTATTTT.

The chain joins TRBV7-2 to TRBJ1-6; 10 nucleotides match TRBD1. Germline V gene lookup returns CDR1 SGHTA and CDR2 FQGNSA. The CDR3 has 16 amino acids. With 6 bases clipped from V and 14 bases from J, the junction kept 16 bases outside the gene matches. In nucleotides, the CDR3 is TGTGCCAGCAGAGGAGATCGGGGCACGGGGACAGGGGCCCTCCACTTT. Amino acids: CASRGDRGTGTGALHF.

The gene calls are TRBV5-4 and TRBJ1-6; maybe TRBD1 (6 bases). The germline gives CDR1 SGHNT, CDR2 YYREEE (reference sequence). CDR3 size: 13 residues. V was pared by 4 bases and J by 13 bases, with 15 bases between. CDR3 amino acids: CASSTDSLTPLHF. Here the CDR3 DNA reads TGTGCCAGCAGCACGGACAGTCTGACGCCCCTCCACTTT.

This clone was observed a handful of times. The rearrangement joins TRBV9 to TRBJ2-2; D remains unclear. Germline loops: CDR1 SGDLS, CDR2 YYNGEE. The CDR3 totals 14 residues. Trimming left V 3 bases short and J 6 bases short, with 12 bases between. CDR3 bases: TGTGCCAGCAGCGCCCTAGTAACGGCCGGGGAGCTGTTTTTT. This translates into CASSALVTAGELFF.

This clone was observed a few times. The genes are TRBV5-1 and TRBJ2-2; a possible D gene is TRBD2 (5 bases). V lost 6 bases to trimming and J lost 0 bases, with 12 bases between them. Germline V gene lookup returns CDR1 SGHRS and CDR2 YFSETQ. The CDR3 runs to 15 residues. The CDR3 DNA reads as TGCGCCAGCAACATAGCGATATCGAACACCGGGGAGCTGTTTTTT. Its translation is CASNIAISNTGELFF.

The J gene is TRBJ2-7, the V gene TRBV19; TRBD1 agrees at 9 bases. The V and J ends lost 1 base and 5 bases, in that order; junction bases with no gene match: 3. The length of the CDR3 is 14 residues. Germline V gene lookup returns CDR1 LNHDA and CDR2 SQIVND (reference sequence). The CDR3 is CASSIGDRADEQYF. The CDR3 DNA reads as TGTGCCAGTAGTATAGGGGACAGGGCGGACGAGCAGTACTTC.